This T cell receptor (beta chain) was captured by sequencing in a study of beta chain features in type 1 diabetes. Whole-study results and caveats: Highly expressing activated T cells could be over-counted with a cDNA template. Shortening that was moderate but significant affected the TCRB CDR3s of Type 1 diabetes patients in all four CD4+ subsets. Still unanswered here is whether HLA type influences TCRB rearrangement.

Reverse transcription of all isolated RNA meant that expressed TCRB transcripts were sequenced. Assay: immunoSEQ multiplex PCR; the TCRdb copy retains only in-frame clones and omits some. The sample lists about 300,000 clones, around an eighth occurring once. Trimming cost V 5 bases and J 0 bases; bases outside gene matches: 10. Germline CDR1 and CDR2: SGHTA and FQGNSA. The CDR3 length is 16 residues. Only a few counts were recorded for this clone. Its antigen remains unidentified. The chain has TRBV7-2 and TRBJ2-7; 7 bases map to TRBD2. This receptor was obtained from a woman aged 18 to 35 with type 1 diabetes. What was sequenced was naive CD4+ T cells from blood. This chain's CDR3 is CASSLGPGGSSYEQYF. CDR3 sequence (DNA): TGTGCCAGCAGCCTAGGACCAGGCGGGAGCTCCTACGAGCAGTACTTC.